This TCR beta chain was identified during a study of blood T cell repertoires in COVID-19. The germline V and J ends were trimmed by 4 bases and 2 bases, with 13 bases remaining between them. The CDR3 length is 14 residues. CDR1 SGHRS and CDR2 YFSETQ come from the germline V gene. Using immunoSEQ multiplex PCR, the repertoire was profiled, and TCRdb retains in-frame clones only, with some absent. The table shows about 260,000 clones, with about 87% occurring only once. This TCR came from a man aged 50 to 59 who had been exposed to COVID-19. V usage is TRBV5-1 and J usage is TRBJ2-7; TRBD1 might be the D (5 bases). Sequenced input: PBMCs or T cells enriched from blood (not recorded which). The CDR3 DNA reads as TGCGCCAGCAGCCCCGGACATGGAACCTACGAGCAGTACTTC. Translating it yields CASSPGHGTYEQYF.